This T cell receptor (beta chain) was identified during a study of shared clonotypes between healthy human individuals. Germline V gives CDR1 MNHNS, CDR2 SASEGT. Trimming cost V 8 bases and J 2 bases, with 15 bases left between them. CDR3 length: 14 residues. In replicate PCRs of unsorted PBMC, about 300 ng DNA, about 31,000 T cell genomes, was used. This table comes from immunoSEQ multiplex PCR, and its TCRdb copy is limited to in-frame clones, with some not included. Of roughly 490,000 clones listed, approximately 80% are singletons. J is TRBJ1-2 and V is TRBV6-1; D ambiguous. Sequencing was done on a sample of PBMCs. This sequence was found in a woman aged 40-49 years in good health. Some clones in this sample may be carry-over from other donors' samples. For the CDR3, the DNA is TGTGCCAGCCACGGAGTAAGGTTGAACTATGGCTACACCTTC. Protein sequence: CASHGVRLNYGYTF.